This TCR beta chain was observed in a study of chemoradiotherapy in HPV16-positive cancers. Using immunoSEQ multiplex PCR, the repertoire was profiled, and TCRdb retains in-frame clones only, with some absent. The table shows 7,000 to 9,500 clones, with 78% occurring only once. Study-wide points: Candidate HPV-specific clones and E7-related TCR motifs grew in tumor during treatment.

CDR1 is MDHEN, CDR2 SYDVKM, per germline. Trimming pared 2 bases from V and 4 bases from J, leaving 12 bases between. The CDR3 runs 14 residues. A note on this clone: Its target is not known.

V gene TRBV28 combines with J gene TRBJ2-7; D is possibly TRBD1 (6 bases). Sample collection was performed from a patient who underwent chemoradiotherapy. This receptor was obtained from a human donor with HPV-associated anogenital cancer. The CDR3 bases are TGTGCCAGCAGTTTAAGGGGGATCGGATACGAGCAGTACTTC. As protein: CASSLRGIGYEQYF.